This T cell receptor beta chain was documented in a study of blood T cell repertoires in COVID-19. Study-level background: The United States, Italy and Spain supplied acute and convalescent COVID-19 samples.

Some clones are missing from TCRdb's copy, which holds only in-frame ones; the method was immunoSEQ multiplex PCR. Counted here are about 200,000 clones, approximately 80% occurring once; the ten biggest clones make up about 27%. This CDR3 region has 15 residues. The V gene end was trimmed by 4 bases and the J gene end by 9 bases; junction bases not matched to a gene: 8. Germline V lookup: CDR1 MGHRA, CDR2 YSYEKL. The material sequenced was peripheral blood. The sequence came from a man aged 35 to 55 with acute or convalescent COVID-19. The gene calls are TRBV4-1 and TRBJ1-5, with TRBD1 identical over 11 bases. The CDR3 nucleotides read TGCGCCAGCAGCCCGGGGACAGGGGGATCCGGGCCCCAGCATTTT. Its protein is CASSPGTGGSGPQHF.